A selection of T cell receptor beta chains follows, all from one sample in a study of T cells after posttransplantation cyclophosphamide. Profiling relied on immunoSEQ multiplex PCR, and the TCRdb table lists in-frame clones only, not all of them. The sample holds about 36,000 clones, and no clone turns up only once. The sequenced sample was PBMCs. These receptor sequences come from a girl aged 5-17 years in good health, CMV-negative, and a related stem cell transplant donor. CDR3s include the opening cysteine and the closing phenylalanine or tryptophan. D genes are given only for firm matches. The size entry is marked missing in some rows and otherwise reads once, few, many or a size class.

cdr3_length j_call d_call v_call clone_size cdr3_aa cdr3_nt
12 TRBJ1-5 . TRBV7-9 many CASSHRDQPQHF TGTGCCAGCAGCCACAGAGATCAGCCCCAGCATTTT
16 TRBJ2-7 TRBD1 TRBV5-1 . CASSLAPGQGAYEQYF TGCGCCAGCAGCTTGGCCCCGGGACAGGGAGCCTACGAGCAGTACTTC
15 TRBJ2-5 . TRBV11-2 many CASSLDPGGGETQYF TGTGCCAGCAGCTTAGATCCTGGCGGTGGGGAGACCCAGTACTTC
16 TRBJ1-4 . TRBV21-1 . CASSPVLCLANEKLFF TGTGCCAGCAGCCCAGTACTCTGTCTAGCTAATGAAAAACTGTTTTTT
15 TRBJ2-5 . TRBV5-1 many CASSSGRGFGETQYF TGCGCCAGCAGTTCCGGGCGGGGTTTCGGAGAGACCCAGTACTTC
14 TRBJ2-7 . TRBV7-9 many CASSLMDRAYEQYF TGTGCCAGCAGCTTGATGGACAGAGCCTACGAGCAGTACTTC
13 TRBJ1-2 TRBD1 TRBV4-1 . CASSQESGGGYTF TGCGCCAGCAGCCAAGAATCAGGGGGCGGCTACACCTTC
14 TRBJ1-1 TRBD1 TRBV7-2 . CASSYRGGVAEAFF TGTGCCAGCAGTTACAGGGGGGGGGTCGCTGAAGCTTTCTTT
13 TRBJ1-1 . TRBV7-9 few CASSSGKGRGAFF TGTGCCAGCAGCTCGGGGAAGGGCAGGGGAGCTTTCTTT
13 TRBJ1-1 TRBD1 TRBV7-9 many CASSFRQGPEAFF TGTGCCAGCAGCTTCAGACAGGGTCCTGAAGCTTTCTTT
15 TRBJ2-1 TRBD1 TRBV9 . CASSVDRGRNNEQFF TGTGCCAGCAGCGTAGACAGGGGGCGCAATAATGAGCAGTTCTTC
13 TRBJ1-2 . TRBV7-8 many CASSSNREYGYTF TGTGCCAGCAGCTCGAACAGGGAATATGGCTACACCTTC
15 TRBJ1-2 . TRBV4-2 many CASSQDPRGNYGYTF TGTGCCAGCAGCCAAGATCCCCGGGGGAACTATGGCTACACCTTC
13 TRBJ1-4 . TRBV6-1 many CASDMGIQEKLFF TGTGCCAGCGATATGGGCATCCAGGAAAAACTGTTTTTT
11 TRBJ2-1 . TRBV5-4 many CASSSYNEQFF TGTGCCAGCAGCTCATACAATGAGCAGTTCTTC
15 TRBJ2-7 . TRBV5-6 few CASSFVDSTAYEQYF TGTGCCAGCAGCTTCGTTGACTCCACCGCCTACGAGCAGTACTTC
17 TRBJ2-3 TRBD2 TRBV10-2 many CASRASFGRGAPDTQYF TGCGCCAGCAGAGCCTCATTCGGGAGGGGGGCGCCAGATACGCAGTATTTT
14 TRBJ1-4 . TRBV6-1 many CASSAGGSNEKLFF TGTGCCAGCAGCGCGGGGGGGTCTAATGAAAAACTGTTTTTT
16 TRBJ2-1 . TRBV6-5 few CASSYGAVPGFAEQFF TGTGCCAGCAGTTACGGGGCAGTACCTGGGTTCGCTGAGCAGTTCTTC
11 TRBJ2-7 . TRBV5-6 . CASSLTYEQYF TGTGCCAGCAGCCTAACCTACGAGCAGTACTTC
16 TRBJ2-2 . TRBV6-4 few CASSDSIPGNTGELFF TGTGCCAGCAGTGACTCGATTCCGGGGAACACCGGGGAGCTGTTTTTT
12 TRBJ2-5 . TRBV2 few CASDRTEETQYF TGTGCCAGCGATCGTACGGAAGAGACCCAGTACTTC
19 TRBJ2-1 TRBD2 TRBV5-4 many CASSQDGLAGSLSYNEQFF TGTGCCAGCAGCCAAGACGGACTAGCGGGAAGTTTATCCTACAATGAGCAGTTCTTC